This T cell receptor beta chain was sequenced in a study of cytomegalovirus exposure and HLA in healthy donors. Study outcomes and limitations: In a later analysis, the majority of CMV-associated beta chains seemingly showed HLA restriction. Most TCR sequences were uncommon, yet certain public TCRs appeared in many donors. The classifier reportedly diagnosed cytomegalovirus status with high specificity and sensitivity. Fewer N-insertions than the approximately 680-donor mean were reportedly shown by an Asian-associated ancestry cluster in a later analysis.

Primers: 60 Vbeta forward and 13 Jbeta reverse. Clones were read by immunoSEQ multiplex PCR, and TCRdb kept only the in-frame ones, dropping some. The repertoire holds 90,000 to 100,000 clones, with about 75% as singletons. This CDR3 has 13 amino acids. V lost 2 bases, J lost 3 bases, and 8 bases lay in between. Germline V gives CDR1 SGHVS, CDR2 FQNEAQ. About this clone: As yet, its antigen is unknown.

The sequenced sample was PBMCs. This sequence joins TRBV7-8 and TRBJ2-7, with D perhaps TRBD1 (6 bases). The origin of this receptor is a middle-aged man in good health and CMV-seropositive. CDR3 amino acids: CASSLNRVYEQYF. The CDR3 nucleotides read TGTGCCAGCAGCTTAAACAGGGTCTACGAGCAGTACTTC.